The subject of this entry is one T cell receptor (beta chain). The CDR3 extends over 15 amino acids. V dropped 4 bases and J dropped 5; count of bases not matched to a gene: 3. CDR1 and CDR2 from the germline V gene are SGHDT and YYEEEE. These data originate in a study of blood T cell repertoires in COVID-19. Study background: COVID-19 samples from acute and convalescent phases originated in the United States, Italy and Spain. T cells, B-cell-depleted T cells, or PBMCs supplied cDNA or gDNA.

Original processing methods: Amplification with reference gene primers provided the estimates of nucleated cell counts. TCRdb keeps only in-frame clones here, not all; method: immunoSEQ multiplex PCR. D and trimming were read from the DNA, whereas the V and J calls and clone size are those reported in that table. This sample has roughly 230,000 clones; 65% to 90% occur once, and the top ten carry roughly 7%. Specimen: peripheral blood. The origin of this receptor is a woman between 50 and 59 years old with acute or convalescent COVID-19. The chain uses TRBV5-6 and TRBJ2-5; 15 nucleotides align to TRBD2. The CDR3 is CASSPGLAGGETQYF. The CDR3 coding sequence is TGTGCCAGCAGCCCAGGACTAGCGGGAGGGGAGACCCAGTACTTC.